This TCR beta chain was identified in a study of blood T cell repertoires in COVID-19. Participants' reported clinical history set cohort assignment. Clones were sequenced by immunoSEQ multiplex PCR, and TCRdb holds only the in-frame ones, with some missing. The repertoire holds more than 150,000 clones, with roughly 80% as singletons. CDR1 is SGHTS, CDR2 YDEGEE, per germline. The CDR3 is 17 amino acids. The V end was cut by 2 bases, the J end by 7 bases, with 21 bases between. V usage is TRBV5-8 and J usage is TRBJ1-4; a possible D gene is TRBD1 (5 bases). The source of this sequence is a man in his forties who had recovered from COVID-19. The specimen sequenced was PBMCs or T cells enriched from blood (not recorded which). The CDR3: CASSLGRSAGGFEKLFF. The CDR3 DNA follows: TGTGCCAGCAGCTTAGGACGGTCCGCGGGGGGGTTTGAAAAACTGTTTTTT.